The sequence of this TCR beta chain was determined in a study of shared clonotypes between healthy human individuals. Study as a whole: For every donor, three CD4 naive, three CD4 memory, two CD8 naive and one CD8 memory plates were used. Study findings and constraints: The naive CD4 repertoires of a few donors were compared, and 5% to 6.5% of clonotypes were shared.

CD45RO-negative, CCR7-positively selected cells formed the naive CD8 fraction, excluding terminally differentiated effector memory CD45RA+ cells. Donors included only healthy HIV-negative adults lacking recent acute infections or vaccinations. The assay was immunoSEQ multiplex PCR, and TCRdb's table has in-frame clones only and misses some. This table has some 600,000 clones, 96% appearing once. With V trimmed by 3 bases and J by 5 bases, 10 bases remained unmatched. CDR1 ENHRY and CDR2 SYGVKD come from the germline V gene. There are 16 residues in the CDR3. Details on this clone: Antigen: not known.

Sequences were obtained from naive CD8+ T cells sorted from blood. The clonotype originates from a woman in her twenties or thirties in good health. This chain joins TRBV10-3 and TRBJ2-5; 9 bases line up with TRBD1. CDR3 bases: TGTGCCATCAGTGATACCGGGACAGGGATTTCGGAGACCCAGTACTTC. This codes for CAISDTGTGISETQYF.